The following is a TCR beta chain sequence with its context. Its antigen is not identified. This specimen comes from a study of T cell responses to AZD1222 COVID-19 vaccine. Study results and caveats: Following two doses of AZD1222, Spike-specific TCR breadth and depth rose.

TCRdb keeps only in-frame clones here, not all; method: immunoSEQ multiplex PCR. In the table there are 140,000 to 150,000 clones, 80% to 90% of which are singletons. The receptor's source is an adult in good health. Specimen: peripheral blood, collected on day 0 of AZD1222 vaccination.

CDR3 residues: CASSQVGRDYEQYF. The CDR3, as DNA: TGTGCCAGCAGCCAAGTTGGCCGGGACTACGAGCAGTACTTC. The gene calls are TRBV4-2 and TRBJ2-7, with D perhaps TRBD2 (5 bases). Germline assignment: CDR1 LGHNA and CDR2 YNFKEQ. This CDR3 has 14 amino acids. Deletions cut 1 base from V and 3 bases from J, with 10 bases between.